Presented here are 20 T cell receptor beta chains from one specimen sequenced in a study of Graves' ophthalmopathy and Graves' hyperthyroidism. RNA transcripts provided the template for amplifying TCR beta CDR3 regions. The library came from an HTBI-primed first-round RT-PCR and a second-round multiplex PCR. TCRdb reanalysed the multiplex PCR reads using MiXCR and keeps one entry per CDR3 protein. The table shows roughly 300,000 distinct CDR3 sequences, with about a sixth occurring only once. What was sequenced was peripheral blood. Receptor source: an adult man with Graves' ophthalmopathy.

V usage is TRBV14 and J usage is TRBJ1-6, with no clear D. CDR1 and CDR2 (germline): SGHDN, FVKESK. The V gene lost 2 bases and the J gene lost 5 bases, with 4 bases spanning the gap. The CDR3 has 13 residues. The CDR3 DNA sequence: TGTGCCAGCAGCCAACATAATAATTCACCCCTCCACTTT. Protein sequence: CASSQHNNSPLHF.

This clonotype has at least ten counts. This chain connects TRBV7-2 to TRBJ1-2; D might be TRBD1 (5 bases). This CDR3 is 14 amino acids long. Germline CDR1 is SGHTA and CDR2 is FQGNSA. V lost 4 bases and J lost 0, with 9 bases in between. The CDR3 loop reads CASSWGVSNYGYTF. The CDR3 nucleotides read TGTGCCAGCAGCTGGGGGGTTTCTAACTATGGCTACACCTTC.

Details on this clonotype: No DNA is shown, since the ends of the CDR3 on it are uncertain; the CDR3 is the one TCRdb lists. The V gene is TRBV6-1, the J gene TRBJ2-2; the D call TRBD2 from the table was never checked on the DNA. The CDR3 length equals 13 residues, ends included. Germline lookup yields CDR1 MNHNS and CDR2 SASEGT. CDR3 loop: CASSRGPSGSCFF.

In this sample, this clonotype turned up many times. The genes are TRBV5-1 and TRBJ2-7, with 8 bases fitting TRBD1. From germline, CDR1 is SGHRS and CDR2 YFSETQ. V gave up 2 bases and J gave up 0 bases; unmatched junction bases: 4. The CDR3 contains 15 residues. The CDR3 protein is CASSFTGGNSYEQYF. The CDR3 DNA reads TGCGCCAGCAGCTTTACAGGGGGAAACTCCTACGAGCAGTACTTC.

To note about this clonotype: With a much larger clone just one base away, this may be a read error. J is TRBJ2-7 and V is TRBV9; D is tentatively TRBD1 or TRBD2 (5 bases each). CDR1 is SGDLS, CDR2 YYNGEE, per germline. The CDR3 runs to 15 residues. CDR3 bases: TGTGTCAGCAGCGCGTCCCCGACGGGGCCCTACGAGCAGTACTTC. This sequence encodes CVSSASPTGPYEQYF.

The table lists this clonotype with many counts. The V and J genes are TRBV27 and TRBJ1-6, with no clear D. Germline-derived CDR1 and CDR2 are MNHEY and SMNVEV (reference sequence). The CDR3 totals 13 residues. V gave up 5 bases and J gave up 10 bases, with 12 bases separating them. CDR3 protein: CASSPKVYSPLHF. As DNA, the CDR3 is TGTGCCAGCAGTCCAAAGGTGTACTCACCCCTCCACTTT.

This clonotype has ten or more counts. The J gene is TRBJ1-1, the V gene TRBV3-1; D gene uncertain. The CDR3 is 15 residues long. With 0 bases removed from V and 12 bases from J, the gap between germline ends came to 20 bases. From germline, CDR1 is LGHDT and CDR2 YNNKEL (reference sequence). In nucleotides, the CDR3 is TGTGCCAGCAGCCAAGATGCCGCGGCGCCCAAGCGGACTTTCTTT. The encoded protein is CASSQDAAAPKRTFF.

This clonotype was seen at least ten times. This chain links TRBV9 with TRBJ1-2; a weak D match, TRBD1 (5 bases). CDR3 length: 17 amino acids. The germline V and J ends were trimmed by 3 bases and 3 bases, with 21 bases remaining between them. CDR1 and CDR2 (germline): SGDLS, YYNGEE. The CDR3, as DNA: TGTGCCAGCAGCGGCGCCACTAGGGACCGCCGAGACTATGGCTACACCTTC. The encoded protein is CASSGATRDRRDYGYTF.

This clonotype was observed at least ten times. The chain recombines TRBV6-1 with TRBJ1-1, with 9 bases matching TRBD1. The germline V gene has CDR1 MNHNS and CDR2 SASEGT. After removal of 6 bases from V and 5 bases from J, the junction contained 10 bases not matched to a gene. The CDR3 has 15 amino acids. The CDR3 DNA follows: TGTGCCAGCAGGACGGAAAAACAGGGGGCTACTGAAGCTTTCTTT. This encodes CASRTEKQGATEAFF.

This clonotype was detected many times. This chain uses TRBV30 with TRBJ1-5, with D perhaps TRBD1 (6 bases). The V end lost 1 base, the J end lost 7 bases, and 11 bases lay between the germline ends. Germline values: CDR1 GTSNPN, CDR2 SVGIG (reference sequence). This CDR3 is 13 amino acids long. CDR3: CAWSASGEQPQHF. The CDR3 nucleotides are TGTGCCTGGAGTGCGTCAGGGGAGCAGCCCCAGCATTTT. Complete variable domain (other parts from reference TRBV30 and TRBJ1-5): SQTIHQWPATLVQPVGSPLSLECTVEGTSNPNLYWYRQAAGRGLQLLFYSVGIGQISSEVPQNLSASRPQDRQFILSSKKLLLSDSGFYLCAWSASGEQPQHFGDGTRLSIL.

This clonotype was recorded at least ten times. The chain carries TRBV12-3 or TRBV12-4 and TRBJ1-2; D is undetermined. CDR3 length: 13 amino acids. V lost 2 bases to trimming and J lost 2 bases, with 6 bases between them. The CDR3 nucleotides read TGTGCCAGCAGTTTATTGCAAAACTATGGCTACACCTTC. Translated, it gives CASSLLQNYGYTF.

This sequence joins TRBV10-3 and TRBJ1-1; weak D call: TRBD1 (5 bases). The CDR3 has 13 residues. The ends were cut back, 4 bases at V and 1 base at J, with 7 bases in the middle. The germline CDR1 and CDR2 sequences are ENHRY and SYGVKD. The CDR3 loop reads CAISGRGNTEAFF. For the CDR3, the DNA is TGTGCCATCAGTGGAAGGGGGAACACTGAAGCTTTCTTT.

This chain uses TRBV28 with TRBJ1-1; a possible D gene is TRBD1 (6 bases). V lost 6 bases, J lost 1 base, and 12 bases lay in between. Per the germline V gene, CDR1 is MDHEN and CDR2 is SYDVKM. The CDR3 runs to 14 residues. The CDR3 loop is CASRGTRENTEAFF. CDR3 coding DNA: TGTGCCAGCAGGGGGACAAGGGAGAACACTGAAGCTTTCTTT.

This clonotype was observed at least ten times. The genes are TRBV29-1 and TRBJ2-7; D gene unclear. From germline, CDR1 is SQVTM and CDR2 ANQGSEA. The CDR3 loop spans 12 amino acids. Trimming took 4 bases from V and 2 from J, leaving 9 bases between them. The CDR3 loop is CSVGGFTYEQYF. CDR3 in DNA: TGCAGCGTTGGGGGATTCACCTACGAGCAGTACTTC.

The genes are TRBV6-1 and TRBJ1-3; possibly TRBD1 for D (6 bases). The V gene lost 4 bases and the J gene lost 0 bases, with 22 bases spanning the gap. CDR3 length: 19 residues. CDR1 is MNHNS, CDR2 SASEGT, per germline. The CDR3 spells CASSGRTGQGRLSGNTIYF. DNA of the CDR3: TGTGCCAGCAGTGGCCGCACAGGCCAGGGGCGCCTCTCTGGAAACACCATATATTTT.

This clonotype was counted at least ten times. The CDR3 loop reads CASSYSPRDRGHEQYF. The CDR3 nucleotides read TGTGCCAGCAGTTACTCACCCCGGGACAGGGGCCACGAGCAGTACTTC. The chain recombines TRBV6-5 with TRBJ2-7, with TRBD1 matching 10 bases. V was pared by 0 bases and J by 5 bases, with 7 bases of the junction left unmatched. Germline CDR1 and CDR2: MNHEY and SVGAGI. This CDR3 has 16 residues.

In its sample, this clonotype was seen many times. The rearrangement uses TRBV18 and TRBJ1-1, with D uncertain. CDR3 length equals 12 residues. Germline CDR1 is KGHSH and CDR2 is LQKENI. V lost 6 bases and J lost 5, with 10 bases in between. The CDR3 DNA sequence: TGTGCCAGCTCGCACCTGGGGACTGAAGCTTTCTTT. Translation: CASSHLGTEAFF.

This clonotype was seen ten or more times. The V call is TRBV28, the J call TRBJ2-7; D is unresolved. Germline V gene sequence: CDR1 MDHEN, CDR2 SYDVKM. The ends were cut back, 3 bases at V and 2 bases at J, with 11 bases in the middle. There are 14 residues in the CDR3. The CDR3 DNA follows: TGTGCCAGCAGTTTTGGTTTGGGGACCTACGAGCAGTACTTC. It translates to CASSFGLGTYEQYF.

This clonotype came up many times. The J gene is TRBJ2-7, the V gene TRBV19; no clear D. The germline CDR1 and CDR2 sequences are LNHDA and SQIVND (reference sequence). The length of the CDR3 is 13 residues. V lost 2 bases to trimming and J lost 7 bases, with 12 bases between them. The CDR3 here is CASSITFLREQYF. CDR3 nucleotides: TGTGCCAGTAGTATAACATTCTTGCGGGAGCAGTACTTC. Based on the CDR3 plus reference TRBV19 and TRBJ2-7, the full variable domain is DGGITQSPKYLFRKEGQNVTLSCEQNLNHDAMYWYRQDPGQGLRLIYYSQIVNDFQKGDIAEGYSVSREKKESFPLTVTSAQKNPTAFYLCASSITFLREQYFGPGTRLTVT.

This clonotype was recorded at least ten times. This sequence joins TRBV20-1 and TRBJ2-2; TRBD2 matches 7 bases. The CDR3 is 15 amino acids. J was trimmed by 4 bases and V by 3 bases; bases with no gene match: 8. The germline V gene has CDR1 DFQATT and CDR2 SNEGSKA (reference sequence). The CDR3 spells CSASAAGRGTGELFF. For the CDR3, the DNA is TGCAGTGCTAGTGCAGCGGGGAGAGGCACCGGGGAGCTGTTTTTT.